These 14 T cell receptor beta chains were all obtained from the same sample, sequenced in a study of graft-versus-host responses after intestinal transplantation. The antigens for these receptors are not known. Here immunoSEQ multiplex PCR was the method, and the copy in TCRdb shows in-frame clones only, minus some. The sample contains some 97,000 clones, more than 85% of which appear only once. Sequenced material: unstimulated CD4+ T cells sorted from spleen or lymph node cells, taken before transplant. The receptors were gathered from a human donor who was the organ donor for an intestinal transplant.

The CDR3, as DNA: TGTGCCAGTACCCCGGGACTAGCGTCCACGGAGCAGTACTTC. It codes for CASTPGLASTEQYF. The V and J genes are TRBV19 and TRBJ2-7; TRBD2 matches 10 bases. Germline-derived CDR1 and CDR2 are LNHDA and SQIVND (reference sequence). This CDR3 spans 14 amino acids. The V segment lost 7 bases and the J segment 7 bases; nucleotides outside the gene matches: 10.

The rearrangement uses TRBV5-1 and TRBJ2-2; no clear D gene. This CDR3 is 13 amino acids long. V was cut by 2 bases and J by 3 bases, with 5 bases left in between. Looked up from germline, CDR1 is SGHRS and CDR2 is YFSETQ. CDR3 in DNA: TGCGCCAGCAGCTTCCGGGACACCGGGGAGCTGTTTTTT. Its protein is CASSFRDTGELFF.

The V call is TRBV5-1, the J call TRBJ1-1; TRBD1 is a possible D gene (5 bases). V was shortened by 2 bases and J by 1 base, with 15 bases between the two germline ends. This CDR3 contains 16 residues. CDR1 and CDR2 (germline): SGHRS, YFSETQ. Here the CDR3 DNA reads TGCGCCAGCAGCTTATCCCCTTGGGGCACGAACACTGAAGCTTTCTTT. It specifies CASSLSPWGTNTEAFF.

V usage is TRBV6-5 and J usage is TRBJ1-6; 7 positions agree with TRBD1. This CDR3 is 14 amino acids long. The junction had 4 bases not matched to a gene; V was cut back by 5 bases and J by 6 bases. The germline gives CDR1 MNHEY, CDR2 SVGAGI. In DNA, the CDR3 is TGTGCCAGCAGTGGACAGGTCATTAATTCACCCCTCCACTTT. It yields the protein CASSGQVINSPLHF.

There are a few counts of this clone. The genes are TRBV9 and TRBJ2-7, with 7 bases identical to TRBD1. J lost 3 bases, V lost 0 bases, and 6 bases had no gene match. Germline loops: CDR1 SGDLS, CDR2 YYNGEE. The CDR3 loop spans 15 amino acids. The CDR3 coding sequence is TGTGCCAGCAGCGTAGCGCCAGGGGGAATCTACGAGCAGTACTTC. This codes for CASSVAPGGIYEQYF.

This rearrangement joins TRBV28 to TRBJ2-7; 8 nucleotides align to TRBD1. V was clipped by 5 bases and J by 3 bases; unmatched bases: 21. The CDR3 sequence is 19 residues long. CDR1 is MDHEN, CDR2 SYDVKM, per germline. This chain's CDR3 is CASSPWGLGKGTGGYEQYF. In DNA, the CDR3 is TGTGCCAGCAGTCCCTGGGGCCTAGGTAAAGGGACAGGCGGCTACGAGCAGTACTTC.

The chain uses TRBV19 and TRBJ1-2; 10 positions agree with TRBD1. V was clipped by 4 bases and J by 3 bases; unmatched bases: 14. CDR1 is LNHDA, CDR2 SQIVND, per germline (reference sequence). The CDR3 is 18 residues long. Here the CDR3 DNA reads TGTGCCAGTAGTAGGATACCGGGACAGGGGCCCGCCGACTATGGCTACACCTTC. Amino acids: CASSRIPGQGPADYGYTF.

The CDR3 region is CASSLADTDTQYF. In DNA form, the CDR3 reads TGTGCCAGCAGTCTCGCTGACACAGATACGCAGTATTTT. The J gene is TRBJ2-3, the V gene TRBV28; D not certain. CDR3 length equals 13 residues. Per germline, CDR1 MDHEN and CDR2 SYDVKM. V shed 5 bases and J shed 2 bases, with 8 bases lying between them.

The V call is TRBV28, the J call TRBJ1-6; possible D gene TRBD1, 6 bases. Per the germline V gene, CDR1 is MDHEN and CDR2 is SYDVKM. Trimming left V 4 bases short and J 14 bases short, with 18 bases between. The CDR3 is 14 residues long. The CDR3 DNA reads TGTGCCAGCAGTTACCGGGACGGGGGGCCATCCCTCCACTTT. Residues: CASSYRDGGPSLHF.

The CDR3 here is CASSPPSGGLGEKLFF. CDR3 DNA sequence: TGTGCCAGCTCACCACCGAGTGGGGGCCTGGGTGAAAAACTGTTTTTT. This chain connects TRBV18 to TRBJ1-4; weak D call: TRBD1 (6 bases). Germline values: CDR1 KGHSH, CDR2 LQKENI. V was clipped by 0 bases and J by 7 bases, with 15 bases between them. The CDR3 is 16 amino acids.

The chain uses TRBV9 and TRBJ2-1; D ambiguous. From germline, CDR1 is SGDLS and CDR2 YYNGEE. The CDR3 is 15 amino acids. V lost 4 bases, J lost 1 base, and 12 bases lay in between. CDR3 protein: CASSPRPGSYNEQFF. The CDR3, as DNA: TGTGCCAGCAGCCCTAGGCCGGGTTCCTACAATGAGCAGTTCTTC.

The chain links TRBV5-1 to TRBJ2-7, with unresolved D. The germline V and J ends were trimmed by 4 bases and 4 bases, with 18 bases remaining between them. The CDR3 is 15 amino acids. The germline V gene has CDR1 SGHRS and CDR2 YFSETQ. CDR3: CASSPRAQVTYEQYF. In DNA form, the CDR3 reads TGCGCCAGCAGCCCTAGGGCGCAGGTTACTTACGAGCAGTACTTC.

The chain combines TRBV18 with TRBJ2-6, with D possibly TRBD1 on 6 matching bases. Germline CDR1 and CDR2: KGHSH and LQKENI. V lost 5 bases and J 0 bases, leaving 20 bases between the germline ends. The CDR3 loop spans 19 amino acids. The chain's CDR3 is CASSFQPGQASSGANVLTF. In DNA, the CDR3 is TGTGCCAGCTCATTCCAACCGGGACAAGCGAGCTCTGGGGCCAACGTCCTGACTTTC.

The rearrangement links TRBV4-2 to TRBJ2-3; D is perhaps TRBD1 (6 bases). This CDR3 has 12 amino acids. CDR1 and CDR2 from the germline V gene are LGHNA and YNFKEQ. V lost 5 bases to trimming and J lost 5 bases, with 8 bases between them. The DNA for the CDR3 is TGTGCCAGCAGCAGGGGGTTAGATACGCAGTATTTT. It specifies CASSRGLDTQYF.